The clone carrying this T cell receptor beta chain was observed a single time. Its antigen remains unidentified. The source of the sample is a study of CD8+ T cells in alopecia areata. Overall study context: Those treated were given oral tofacitinib at 5 to 10 mg twice daily. The study, taken as a whole, reports: Sequencing of scalp tissue also captures the resident alphabeta T cells of normal skin.

This CDR3 has 17 amino acids. Germline lookup yields CDR1 MNHNS and CDR2 SASEGT. The trim removed 4 bases at V and 0 bases at J, leaving 9 bases unmatched. The treatment here: oral pan-JAK inhibitor, 5-10 mg twice daily. Specimens obtained from alopecia areata patients comprised lesional scalp punch biopsies and peripheral blood. Once RNA had been extracted, it was reverse transcribed into cDNA to act as the sequencing template. The method was immunoSEQ multiplex PCR; TCRdb's version includes in-frame clones alone and lacks a portion of them. The data hold more than 95,000 clones, with about 59% observed a single time.

This sequence was found in a human donor with alopecia areata. This chain uses TRBV6-1 with TRBJ2-7; 10 bases are shared with TRBD1. The starting material was CD4+ T cells sorted from blood, obtained at week 4, from a patient treated with tofacitinib. The CDR3 here is CASSGSGTGAFSYEQYF. The CDR3 region has the DNA TGTGCCAGCAGTGGTTCCGGGACAGGGGCTTTCTCCTACGAGCAGTACTTC.